The present T cell receptor beta chain was sequenced within a study of cytomegalovirus exposure and HLA in healthy donors (dated by TCRdb to 2015 to 2018). Context from the whole study: An earlier analysis of approximately 550 of the donors reported 276 Gb of sequence data and 117 million unique TCR beta sequences from some 180 million T cells. Among some 400 genotyped donors of the cohort, an average of approximately 240,000 unique TCR beta nucleotide sequences was sequenced per donor, of which 15% to 20% were non-productive. Donor age, sex, ethnicity and CMV serostatus were collected together with the repertoire data. A handful of DR-DQ haplotypes were handled as single units for association and clustering because linkage in the cohort was strong. The number of donors typed differed by locus, with roughly 620-630 for A, B, C, DRB1 and DQB1, approximately 500 for DQA1, about 610 for DPA1, and approximately 470 for DPB1. The later analysis used no new phenotypic data to find candidate immune exposures, relying instead on TCR beta sequences and their occurrence across donors. Among the roughly 390 genotyped donors, approximately 81% belonged to the genetic ancestry cluster associated with self-reported Caucasian donors. A later analysis re-analyzed previously published TCR beta repertoires from several hundred donors and added high-resolution HLA genotyping to study TCR occurrence patterns. To predict cytomegalovirus infection status, the study brought together high-throughput TCR immunosequencing, statistical association of individual TCRs with disease status, and machine learning. In a later genetic analysis, genome-wide SNP genotypes for about three fifths of the roughly 670 donors were used, and that subset was treated as a discovery cohort. About 330 gigabases of sequencing data and around 80 million unique TCR sequences made up an early release that covered several hundred HLA-typed donors. The study used immunosequencing to profile the T cell repertoires of approximately 690 subjects and linked those repertoires to cytomegalovirus serostatus. HLA typing covered class I and class II loci at four-digit resolution. Every discovery cohort repertoire had been produced on one sequencing platform. The aim of the study was to test whether cataloging public T cell receptors could identify signatures of past pathogen exposure. An earlier analysis of 587 of the donors used high-throughput TCR beta sequencing to judge whether each TCR beta V gene segment behaved as functional or pseudogenic. In addition to the first cohort of hundreds of subjects, a separate validation cohort of 130 or so different subjects was used. Broad study findings and their caveats: According to the authors, the approach could potentially be generalized to other disease states and immunological phenotypes. Presence/absence analyses assumed roughly uniform sequencing depth across donors, an assumption that may not hold. In a later analysis, the rate of TCR association differed among HLA loci, with DRB1 alleles having the most associated TCRs and HLA-C alleles having the fewest. A group of highly shared sequence variants was considered likely to be a technical artifact of the sequencing pipeline. The classifier was reported to diagnose cytomegalovirus status with high specificity and sensitivity in both the original and validation cohorts. Compared with equally common non-associated chains, HLA-associated TCR beta chains in a later analysis were more clonally expanded and had lower generation probabilities. Because the 87-base-pair reads could not distinguish some IMGT-functional V segments, including TRBV6-2 and TRBV6-3, those segments were excluded. In a later analysis, several top co-occurrence clusters were reported to appear linked to parvovirus B19, influenza, CMV and Epstein-Barr virus. In vitro tests confirmed that three of the cytomegalovirus-associated TCR beta chains recognize cytomegalovirus antigens. A later genetic analysis associated a missense DCLRE1C variant with V-gene and J-gene trimming of TCR beta chains, and an independent cohort replicated the association. At a false discovery rate of 0.05, a later analysis linked 15,000 to 20,000 TCR beta sequences to specific HLA alleles. Because HLA typing was unavailable for some donors at each locus, only the typed subset was used in association tests. Compared with the approximately 720-donor mean, donors in an Asian-associated ancestry cluster had fewer N-insertions in productive TCRs, according to a later genetic analysis. Across donors, most TCR sequences were observed very rarely, whereas some public TCRs were present in many individuals. In an earlier analysis of 587 of the donors, most TCR beta V segments appeared in productive rearrangements about 87% or about 30% of the time, broadly matching IMGT annotations. A total of 150 to 200 TCR beta chains were listed by the study as associated with cytomegalovirus. Because counts were too low, fewer than 20 rarely observed V segments, including chromosome 9 orphons, were excluded from the earlier analysis of fewer than 650 of the donors. A further reported finding was that TCR beta sequences accurately predicted the HLA-A and HLA-B alleles for most subjects in the first cohort. When HLA alleles, especially DR and DQ, strongly co-occurred, attributing TCR associations to individual alleles was difficult. In this cohort, only TCR beta chains were sequenced, and detectable features were limited by the absence of alpha or paired-chain data. A later analysis found that most CMV-associated TCR beta chains appeared HLA-restricted, with HLA associations seemingly driven largely by CMV exposure. CMV serostatus was the only immune exposure information available for the cohort. Correlated functional status among segregating V segments might reflect linkage disequilibrium, but an unknown experimental factor could not be ruled out.

CDR1 and CDR2 (SGHDN, FVKESK) derive from the germline V gene. V is shortened by 4 bases, J by 2 bases, and the region joining them spans 15 bases. The cysteine opens and the phenylalanine closes a CDR3 of 16 amino acids. Just CDR3 DNA is preserved here, 48 bases in frame from base 1. The cohort comprised fewer than 700 healthy bone marrow donors. Cohort members were all nominally healthy when sampled, although unrecorded immune exposures were likely present. The donor was CMV seronegative and was included in the group of a few hundred seronegative cohort members. Each donor provided a peripheral blood sample, and peripheral blood mononuclear cells were used for TCR beta sequencing. The Qiagen DNeasy Blood Extraction Kit was used to extract genomic DNA from the blood cell samples. This clone was counted once. It lacks a known antigen. The sample holds no much larger clone one base away, and base qualities are not on file.

The library came from the immunoSEQ multiplex PCR assay. The multiplex PCR relied on a mix of 60 forward primers for TCR Vbeta segments and 13 reverse primers for TCR Jbeta segments. A multiplex PCR assay on genomic DNA amplified the CDR3 region of rearranged TCR beta genes. The Illumina HiSeq System was used to sequence the amplified TCR beta libraries as 87-base-pair reads. The source study handled its data this way. In a later analysis, roughly 80 million unique TCR beta chains were counted across the 500 to 850 repertoires, and around 10 million of these chains were shared by at least two donors. Raw reads were error-corrected and collapsed into unique sequences with a nearest-neighbor algorithm that merged closely related sequences to remove PCR and sequencing errors. V, D and J gene segments were assigned by aligning CDR3 sequences to IMGT reference sequences. For a sequence to be retained, at least a six-nucleotide match to both a V gene segment and a J gene segment was required. Rearrangements were classified as productive when the CDR3 lacked stop codons and remained in frame with V and J, and all other rearrangements were classified as non-productive. CDR3 was defined by IMGT convention, running from the second conserved V-encoded cysteine to the conserved J-encoded phenylalanine. In an earlier analysis of more than 550 of the donors, sequences lacking an unambiguous match to a single V gene segment were excluded. In an earlier analysis of roughly 500 of the donors, V segments were called functional above 56.7% productive rearrangements and were called segregating when the between-donor standard deviation exceeded 5%. A statistical classification framework was built to diagnose cytomegalovirus status from the catalog of TCR beta chain sequences. In a later analysis, V and J genes were assigned by comparing TCR nucleotide sequences against IMGT/GENE-DB human TR gene sequences. In a later analysis, CDR3 sequences and most-parsimonious VDJ recombination scenarios were assigned using the TCRdist pipeline. In a later analysis, each TCR beta chain was defined by its CDR3 amino acid sequence together with its V-gene family, and reads without a unique V-gene family were excluded. A later analysis removed several hundred highly shared, low-generation-probability nucleotide sequences to deal with suspected cross-contamination and a sequencing artifact. A later analysis calculated a clonal expansion index for each public chain from normalized within-repertoire ranks of inferred template counts. In a later analysis, generation probabilities were computed using a VDJ recombination model fitted to out-of-frame rearrangements, and the results were checked against IGoR. In a later analysis, TCR-TCR, TCR-HLA and TCR-CMV co-occurrence was scored with hypergeometric tests, and a repertoire-size bias correction was applied to TCR pairs. In a later analysis, false discovery rates were estimated by permuting HLA or CMV assignments 20 times. In a later analysis, co-occurring TCRs were grouped using DBSCAN, with TCRdist sequence similarity added in when clustering inside HLA-allele-positive subsets. Repertoires with fewer than 30,000 or more than 120,000 public chains were left out of co-occurrence clustering, as were a few repertoires with anomalous nucleotide sharing. TCRdb re-hosts the immuneACCESS table, in-frame sequences only. Its copies lack some clones; in the studies checked, an unresolved V gene accounts for under half of them, and the cause for the rest is not known. V, J and clone size are taken as reported in that table, and D and trimming were inferred from the DNA itself. The sample table lists some 120,000 clones, over 70% of them with a count of one. In total, the top ten clones hold about 4% of the sample.

Sequencing input: PBMCs. The V and J segments used are TRBV14 and TRBJ2-1; the D region possibly corresponds to TRBD2 (7 bases align). The clonotype originates from a middle-aged woman in good health and CMV-seronegative. The CDR3 has the sequence CASSRGGGGPYNEQFF. At the DNA level, the sequence is TGTGCCAGCAGCCGCGGGGGTGGGGGGCCCTACAATGAGCAGTTCTTC.